Each of the 20 T cell receptor beta chains below was sequenced from the same sample in a study of blood T cell repertoires in COVID-19 (dated by TCRdb to 2020 to 2022). The library was obtained by the immunoSEQ multiplex PCR assay. TCRdb obtained this table from immuneACCESS and retained in-frame rearrangements with V and J assigned. These tables miss some clones; where compared with another copy, unresolved V genes account for less than half of the shortfall, and the remainder is unexplained. This sample holds about 280,000 clones; around nine tenths were observed only once. 11% of the sample lies in the top ten. Sequenced sample: peripheral blood. The receptor source for this set is a woman in her 30s with COVID-19, enrolled during active disease.

J is TRBJ2-4 and V is TRBV27; TRBD1 might be the D (6 bases). In germline, CDR1 is MNHEY, CDR2 SMNVEV (reference sequence). This CDR3 has 15 residues. Trimming stripped 6 bases from V and 0 bases from J, with 12 bases between. The CDR3 sequence is CASSRNRVAKNIQYF. The CDR3 DNA sequence: TGTGCCAGCAGCCGGAACAGGGTAGCCAAAAACATTCAGTACTTC.

The chain joins TRBV19 to TRBJ2-6; the D gene is possibly TRBD2 (5 bases). Trimming removed 5 bases from V and 2 bases from J, with 13 bases in between. The CDR3 runs to 16 residues. Germline CDR1 and CDR2: LNHDA and SQIVND (reference sequence). In DNA form, the CDR3 reads TGTGCCAGTAGTGGCAGGAGGAATGCTGGGGCCAACGTCCTGACTTTC. The encoded protein is CASSGRRNAGANVLTF.

V is TRBV7-6 and J is TRBJ2-7; 9 bases are shared with TRBD1. The CDR3 contains 21 residues. V was clipped by 5 bases and J by 3 bases; unmatched bases: 26. Germline CDR1 is SGHVS and CDR2 is FNYEAQ. CDR3 bases: TGTGCCAGCAGCACTAATCCGGGACAGGGAAATAGCGGGCCGAAGGGCTACGAGCAGTACTTC. It specifies CASSTNPGQGNSGPKGYEQYF.

V gene TRBV7-3 combines with J gene TRBJ2-5; perhaps TRBD2 as D (5 bases). The germline gives CDR1 SGHTA, CDR2 FQGTGA. This CDR3 is built from 14 residues. The V and J ends lost 2 bases and 5 bases respectively, with 12 bases between them. CDR3 coding DNA: TGTGCCAGCAGCTTAGTGTCAGGCGGGGAGACCCAGTACTTC. Its translation: CASSLVSGGETQYF.

The chain links TRBV28 to TRBJ1-2; perhaps TRBD1 as D (6 bases). V lost 3 bases to trimming and J lost 8 bases, with 19 bases between them. This CDR3 has 15 amino acids. Germline V gene data show CDR1 as MDHEN and CDR2 as SYDVKM. CDR3 nucleotides: TGTGCCAGCAGTTTTGCAGGGGCTAATGCTTACGGCTACACCTTC. Protein product: CASSFAGANAYGYTF.

J is TRBJ1-6 and V is TRBV3-1 (or the pseudogene TRBV3-2); the D is unclear. Trimming took off 1 base at V and 11 bases at J, with 9 bases between the two ends. The CDR3 sequence is 13 residues long. Germline V gene lookup returns CDR1 LGHDT and CDR2 YNNKEL (reference sequence). CDR3 in amino acids: CASSQGGEAPLHF. As DNA, the CDR3 is TGTGCCAGCAGCCAAGGTGGGGAGGCACCCCTCCACTTT.

V usage is TRBV13 and J usage is TRBJ2-3; 7 nucleotides align to TRBD2. Germline trimming cut 4 bases from V and 7 bases from J; bases unmatched to any gene: 11. From germline, CDR1 is PRHDT and CDR2 FYEKMQ (reference sequence). CDR3 length: 15 residues. The chain's CDR3 is CASSSLGGRLNTQYF. The DNA of the CDR3 is TGTGCCAGCAGCTCCCTAGGCGGGAGATTGAATACGCAGTATTTT.

The V and J genes are TRBV19 and TRBJ1-1; D is unclear. Between the trimmed V and J ends, which lost 6 bases and 0 bases, there was a span of 8 bases. The CDR3 covers 13 residues. Germline V gene sequence: CDR1 LNHDA, CDR2 SQIVND (reference sequence). CDR3 in amino acids: CASSPILNTEAFF. The CDR3 DNA reads as TGTGCCAGTAGCCCTATCCTGAACACTGAAGCTTTCTTT.

V usage is TRBV9 and J usage is TRBJ2-2; 12 bases agree with TRBD2. The CDR3 runs to 16 residues. The trim removed 4 bases at V and 6 bases at J, leaving 7 bases unmatched. Germline V gives CDR1 SGDLS, CDR2 YYNGEE. CDR3 coding DNA: TGTGCCAGCAGCCCCAGACTAGCGGGAGAGGCCGGGGAGCTGTTTTTT. Amino acid sequence: CASSPRLAGEAGELFF.

V is TRBV6-5 and J is TRBJ2-5, with a tentative D call TRBD1 (7 bases). This CDR3 spans 15 amino acids. CDR1 is MNHEY and CDR2 is SVGAGI in the germline V gene. V lost 6 bases, J lost 5 bases, and 19 bases lay in between. CDR3 loop: CASSFSTGEAETQYF. In DNA form, the CDR3 reads TGTGCCAGCAGCTTCTCCACAGGGGAGGCGGAGACCCAGTACTTC.

The chain links TRBV19 to TRBJ2-1; D is unclear. In germline, CDR1 is LNHDA, CDR2 SQIVND (reference sequence). This CDR3 is 17 amino acids long. V was cut by 0 bases and J by 8 bases, with 20 bases left in between. CDR3 region: CASSIDFSASILDEQFF. CDR3 nucleotides: TGTGCCAGTAGTATAGACTTCAGCGCATCTATCCTTGATGAGCAGTTCTTC.

A remark on this clone: Other DNA sequences in the sample encode the same CDR3. This chain links TRBV19 with TRBJ2-1, with 13 bases fitting TRBD2. CDR3 size: 15 residues. The germline V gene has CDR1 LNHDA and CDR2 SQIVND (reference sequence). The V segment lost 5 bases and the J segment 15 bases; nucleotides outside the gene matches: 13. In DNA form, the CDR3 reads TGTGCCAGTAGTCGCGGGACTAGCGGGGAGAAGGTCCCGTTCTTC. Its protein product is CASSRGTSGEKVPFF.

The rearrangement uses TRBV7-3 and TRBJ1-2; 8 nucleotides agree with TRBD1. After removal of 3 bases from V and 4 bases from J, the junction contained 1 base not matched to a gene. The CDR3 extends over 13 amino acids. Germline lookup yields CDR1 SGHTA and CDR2 FQGTGA. The DNA of the CDR3 is TGTGCCAGCAGCTTGACAGGGGCCTATGGCTACACCTTC. It is translated as CASSLTGAYGYTF.

This chain uses TRBV7-2 with TRBJ2-3; 8 bases align to TRBD2. The CDR3 has 15 residues. Germline values: CDR1 SGHTA, CDR2 FQGNSA. Unmatched junction bases numbered 8, after V lost 3 bases and J lost 6 bases. This CDR3 reads CASSFLREGRDTQYF. CDR3 bases: TGTGCCAGCAGCTTCTTACGGGAGGGCCGGGATACGCAGTATTTT. The full variable domain, with the rest looked up from reference TRBV7-2 and TRBJ2-3, is GAGVSQSPSNKVTEKGKDVELRCDPISGHTALYWYRQSLGQGLEFLIYFQGNSAPDKSGLPSDRFSAERTGGSVSTLTIQRTQQEDSAVYLCASSFLREGRDTQYFGPGTRLTVL.

The rearrangement links TRBV4-1 to TRBJ2-2, with D hard to call. V was cut by 4 bases and J by 6 bases, with 6 bases left in between. This CDR3 contains 12 residues. Looked up from germline, CDR1 is MGHRA and CDR2 is YSYEKL. The DNA for the CDR3 is TGCGCCAGCAGCCTTCCGGCCGGGGAGCTGTTTTTT. It encodes CASSLPAGELFF.

The V call is TRBV5-6, the J call TRBJ1-1; 7 bases are shared with TRBD1. The junction had 10 bases not matched to a gene; V was cut back by 3 bases and J by 2 bases. The length of the CDR3 is 16 residues. Germline V lookup: CDR1 SGHDT, CDR2 YYEEEE. This chain's CDR3 is CASSSTGDTINTEAFF. The CDR3 DNA follows: TGTGCCAGCAGCTCAACAGGGGATACCATTAACACTGAAGCTTTCTTT.

The chain joins TRBV7-9 to TRBJ1-1; TRBD1 agrees at 8 bases. V was pared by 0 bases and J by 1 base, with 1 base of the junction left unmatched. CDR1 and CDR2 from the germline V gene are SEHNR and FQNEAQ (reference sequence). This CDR3 region has 15 residues. Here the CDR3 DNA reads TGTGCCAGCAGCTTAGCCGACAGGGGGAACACTGAAGCTTTCTTT. This gives the protein CASSLADRGNTEAFF. Looking up the rest from reference TRBV7-9 and TRBJ1-1 gives the full variable domain: DTGVSQNPRHKITKRGQNVTFRCDPISEHNRLYWYRQTLGQGPEFLTYFQNEAQLEKSRLLSDRFSAERPKGSFSTLEIQRTEQGDSAMYLCASSLADRGNTEAFFGQGTRLTVV.

This clone was detected once. V gene TRBV7-9 combines with J gene TRBJ1-2; 7 nucleotides line up with TRBD1. The germline V gene encodes CDR1 SEHNR and CDR2 FQNEAQ (reference sequence). Germline trimming cut 5 bases from V and 2 bases from J; bases unmatched to any gene: 8. The length of the CDR3 is 15 residues. CDR3 in amino acids: CASSGGSTGNYGYTF. In DNA form, the CDR3 reads TGTGCCAGCAGCGGGGGGTCGACAGGGAACTATGGCTACACCTTC.

This clone was observed once. The chain couples TRBV9 to TRBJ2-3; TRBD1 agrees at 7 bases. The germline V gene encodes CDR1 SGDLS and CDR2 YYNGEE. This CDR3 is built from 16 residues. The V and J ends lost 4 bases and 0 bases, in that order; junction bases with no gene match: 8. The CDR3 loop is CASSLTVGQSTDTQYF. Written as DNA, the CDR3 is TGTGCCAGCAGCCTTACTGTGGGACAGAGCACAGATACGCAGTATTTT.

The rearrangement joins TRBV27 to TRBJ2-1; 10 nucleotides agree with TRBD2. This CDR3 has 16 amino acids. From germline, CDR1 is MNHEY and CDR2 SMNVEV (reference sequence). V was pared by 6 bases and J by 0 bases, with 5 bases of the junction left unmatched. CDR3 DNA sequence: TGTGCCAGCAGCCAACCTAGCGGGAGCTCCTACAATGAGCAGTTCTTC. Its protein is CASSQPSGSSYNEQFF.